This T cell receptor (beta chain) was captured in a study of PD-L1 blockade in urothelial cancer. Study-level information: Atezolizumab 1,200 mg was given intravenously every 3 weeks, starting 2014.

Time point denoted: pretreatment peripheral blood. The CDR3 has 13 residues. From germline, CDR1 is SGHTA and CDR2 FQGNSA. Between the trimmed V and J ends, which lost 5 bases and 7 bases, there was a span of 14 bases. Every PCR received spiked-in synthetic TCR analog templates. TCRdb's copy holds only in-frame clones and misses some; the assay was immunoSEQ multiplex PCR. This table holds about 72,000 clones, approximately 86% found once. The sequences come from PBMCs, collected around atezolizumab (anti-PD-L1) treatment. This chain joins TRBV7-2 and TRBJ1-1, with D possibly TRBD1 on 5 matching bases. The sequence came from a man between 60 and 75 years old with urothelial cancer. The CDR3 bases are TGTGCCAGCAGCCCCACCCTCGACAGTGAAGCTTTCTTT. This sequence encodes CASSPTLDSEAFF. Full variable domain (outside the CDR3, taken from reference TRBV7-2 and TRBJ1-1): GAGVSQSPSNKVTEKGKDVELRCDPISGHTALYWYRQSLGQGLEFLIYFQGNSAPDKSGLPSDRFSAERTGGSVSTLTIQRTQQEDSAVYLCASSPTLDSEAFFGQGTRLTVV.